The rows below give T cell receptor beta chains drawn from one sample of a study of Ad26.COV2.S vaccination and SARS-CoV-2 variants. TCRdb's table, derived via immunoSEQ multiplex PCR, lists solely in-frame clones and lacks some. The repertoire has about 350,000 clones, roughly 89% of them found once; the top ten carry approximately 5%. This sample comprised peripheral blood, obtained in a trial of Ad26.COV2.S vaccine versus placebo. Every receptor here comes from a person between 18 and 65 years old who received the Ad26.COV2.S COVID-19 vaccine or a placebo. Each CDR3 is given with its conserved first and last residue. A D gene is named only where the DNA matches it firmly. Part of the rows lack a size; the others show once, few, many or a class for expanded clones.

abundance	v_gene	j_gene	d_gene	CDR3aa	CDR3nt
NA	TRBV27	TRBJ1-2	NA	CASRPMVGGYGYTF	TGTGCCAGCAGACCCATGGTCGGAGGATATGGCTACACCTTC
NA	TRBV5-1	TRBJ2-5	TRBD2	CASRASGGQKETQYF	TGCGCCAGCAGAGCGAGCGGGGGACAAAAAGAGACCCAGTACTTC
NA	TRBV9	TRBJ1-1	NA	CASSVATSGAAFF	TGTGCCAGCAGCGTAGCTACGTCGGGGGCTGCTTTCTTT
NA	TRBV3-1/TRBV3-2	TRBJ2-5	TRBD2	CASSPQREGRETQYF	TGTGCCAGCAGCCCGCAGCGGGAGGGCCGGGAGACCCAGTACTTC
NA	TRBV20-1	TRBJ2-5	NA	CSAFVRETQYF	TGCAGTGCTTTCGTGAGGGAGACCCAGTACTTC
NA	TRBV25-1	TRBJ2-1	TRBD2	CASSEEPSGYNEQFF	TGTGCCAGCAGTGAAGAGCCTAGCGGCTACAATGAGCAGTTCTTC
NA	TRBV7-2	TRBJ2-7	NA	CASSLVLGSYEQYF	TGTGCCAGCAGCTTAGTATTAGGTAGCTACGAGCAGTACTTC
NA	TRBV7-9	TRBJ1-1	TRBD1	CASSFGDSEAFF	TGTGCCAGCAGCTTTGGGGACAGTGAAGCTTTCTTT
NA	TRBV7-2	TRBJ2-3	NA	CASSLGATTDTQYF	TGTGCCAGCAGCTTAGGGGCTACCACAGATACGCAGTATTTT
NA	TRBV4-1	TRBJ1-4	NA	CASSQAPGPFNEKLFF	TGCGCCAGCAGCCAAGCTCCGGGACCTTTTAATGAAAAACTGTTTTTT
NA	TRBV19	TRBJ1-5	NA	CASTQRNRDGQPQHF	TGTGCCAGTACTCAGAGGAACAGGGACGGACAGCCCCAGCATTTT
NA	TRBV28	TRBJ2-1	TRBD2	CASSLLAGVDNEQFF	TGTGCCAGCAGTTTATTGGCGGGAGTAGACAATGAGCAGTTCTTC
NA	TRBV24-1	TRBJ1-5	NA	CATSDEGIQPQHF	TGTGCCACCAGTGATGAGGGGATACAGCCCCAGCATTTT
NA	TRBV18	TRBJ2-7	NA	CASSQTTSYEQYF	TGTGCCAGCTCCCAAACTACCTCCTACGAGCAGTACTTC
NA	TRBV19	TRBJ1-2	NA	CASSIDVGQPPYGYTF	TGTGCCAGTAGTATAGATGTTGGTCAACCCCCCTATGGCTACACCTTC
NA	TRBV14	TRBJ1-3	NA	CASSQGLRRGNTIYF	TGTGCCAGCAGCCAAGGACTAAGACGTGGAAACACCATATATTTT
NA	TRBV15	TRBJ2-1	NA	CATSPSGAPAYNEQFF	TGTGCCACCAGCCCTTCTGGGGCCCCCGCCTACAATGAGCAGTTCTTC
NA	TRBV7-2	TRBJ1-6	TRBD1	CASSLGGTGNSPLHF	TGTGCCAGCAGCTTAGGGGGGACAGGGAATTCACCCCTCCACTTT
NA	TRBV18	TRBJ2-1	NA	CASSRATTVGGEQFF	TGTGCCAGCTCACGAGCTACTACTGTTGGGGGTGAGCAGTTCTTC
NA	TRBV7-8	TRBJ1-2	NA	CASSWDLAANYGYTF	TGTGCCAGCAGCTGGGACCTGGCAGCTAACTATGGCTACACCTTC
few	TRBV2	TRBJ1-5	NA	CASSVISSNQPQHF	TGTGCCAGCAGTGTTATATCTAGCAATCAGCCCCAGCATTTT
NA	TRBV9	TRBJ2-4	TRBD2	CASSVGSGSIDIQYF	TGTGCCAGCAGCGTAGGGAGCGGGAGTATAGACATTCAGTACTTC
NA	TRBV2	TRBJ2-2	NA	CASSRGRVTGELFF	TGTGCCAGCAGTAGGGGCAGAGTCACCGGGGAGCTGTTTTTT
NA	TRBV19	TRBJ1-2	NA	CASSPSTEVNGYTF	TGTGCCAGTAGTCCATCAACAGAGGTGAATGGCTACACCTTC
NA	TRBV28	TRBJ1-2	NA	CASSLWGQLGDYGYTF	TGTGCCAGCAGTTTATGGGGTCAACTAGGCGACTATGGCTACACCTTC
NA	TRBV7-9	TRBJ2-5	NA	CASSLAFRDALQETQYF	TGTGCCAGCAGCTTAGCTTTCCGGGACGCTTTACAAGAGACCCAGTACTTC
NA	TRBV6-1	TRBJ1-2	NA	CASSDRAGYTF	TGTGCCAGCAGTGACAGGGCTGGCTACACCTTC
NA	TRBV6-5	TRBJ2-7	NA	CASKGSGDDYEQYF	TGTGCCAGCAAGGGTAGCGGTGATGACTACGAGCAGTACTTC
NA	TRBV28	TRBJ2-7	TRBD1	CASSSNRGGQYF	TGTGCCAGCAGTTCCAACAGGGGCGGGCAGTACTTC
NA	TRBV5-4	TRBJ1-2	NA	CASSSLAGFGYTF	TGTGCCAGCAGCTCCCTGGCCGGGTTCGGCTACACCTTC
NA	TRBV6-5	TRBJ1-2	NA	CASIDEINYGYTF	TGTGCCAGCATCGACGAGATTAACTATGGCTACACCTTC
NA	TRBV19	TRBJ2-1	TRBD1	CASSVFNDRGATNEQFF	TGTGCCAGTAGTGTCTTTAACGACAGGGGCGCCACCAATGAGCAGTTCTTC
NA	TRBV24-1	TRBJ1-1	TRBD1	CATSDLPGGRAFF	TGTGCCACCAGTGACTTACCAGGGGGCAGAGCTTTCTTT